Presented here are 7 T cell receptor beta chains from one specimen sequenced in a study of blood T cell repertoires in COVID-19. Clones were read by immunoSEQ multiplex PCR, and TCRdb kept only the in-frame ones, dropping some. There are 200,000 to 300,000 clones in the sample; 84% occur only once, and 3.5% to 5% lies in the top ten. Sequenced input: peripheral blood. The receptors originated from a man aged 55 to 70 with acute or convalescent COVID-19.

The V gene is TRBV7-9, the J gene TRBJ2-1; 8 nucleotides agree with TRBD2. This CDR3 is built from 15 residues. Trimming took 3 bases from V and 7 from J; bases not matched to a gene: 8. The germline CDR1 and CDR2 sequences are SEHNR and FQNEAQ (reference sequence). The CDR3 region is CASSLSSGVLNEQFF. The CDR3 DNA is TGTGCCAGCAGCTTGAGTAGCGGGGTCCTAAATGAGCAGTTCTTC. Filled out from reference TRBV7-9 and TRBJ2-1, the complete variable domain reads DTGVSQNPRHKITKRGQNVTFRCDPISEHNRLYWYRQTLGQGPEFLTYFQNEAQLEKSRLLSDRFSAERPKGSFSTLEIQRTEQGDSAMYLCASSLSSGVLNEQFFGPGTRLTVL.

The chain joins TRBV19 to TRBJ2-1; TRBD2 aligns across 10 bases. After removal of 4 bases from V and 6 bases from J, the junction contained 9 bases not matched to a gene. CDR3 size: 16 residues. Germline assignment: CDR1 LNHDA and CDR2 SQIVND (reference sequence). As DNA, the CDR3 is TGTGCCAGTAGTACTGGACACAGCGGGAGGGCCAATGAGCAGTTCTTC. Translated, it gives CASSTGHSGRANEQFF.

This clone has just one count. The chain links TRBV6-6 to TRBJ2-2, with D tentatively TRBD1 (5 bases). The CDR3 runs 15 residues. Trimming shortened V by 5 bases and J by 1 base, and 11 bases separated the two germline ends. Germline-derived CDR1 and CDR2 are MNHNY and SVGAGI (reference sequence). The CDR3 DNA reads as TGTGCCAGCAGTCTCATGGGGCTGAACACCGGGGAGCTGTTTTTT. Amino acids: CASSLMGLNTGELFF.

The chain uses TRBV28 and TRBJ2-1, with D unclear. The CDR3 runs 15 residues. Germline V CDR1 and CDR2: MDHEN, SYDVKM. Trimming shortened V by 3 bases and J by 8 bases, and 17 bases separated the two germline ends. CDR3 bases: TGTGCCAGCAGTTTCAATAATGACAAACGCTATGAGCAGTTCTTC. It specifies CASSFNNDKRYEQFF.

The sample holds one count of this clone. The gene calls are TRBV18 and TRBJ2-7, with D tentatively TRBD1 (6 bases). The CDR3 is 12 residues long. The V end was cut by 2 bases, the J end by 6 bases, with 8 bases between. The germline V gene has CDR1 KGHSH and CDR2 LQKENI. The CDR3 sequence: CASSPSGVEQYF. The DNA of the CDR3 is TGTGCCAGCTCACCATCAGGGGTCGAGCAGTACTTC.

The V gene is TRBV6-4, the J gene TRBJ2-3, with no clear D. Trimming stripped 6 bases from V and 3 bases from J, with 13 bases between. Germline lookup yields CDR1 MRHNA and CDR2 SNTAGT. CDR3 length equals 14 residues. CDR3 amino acids: CASSQDSVTDTQYF. The CDR3 nucleotides are TGTGCCAGCAGCCAGGATTCCGTAACAGATACGCAGTATTTT.

The V gene is TRBV7-3, the J gene TRBJ2-1; D gene unclear. Germline values: CDR1 SGHTA, CDR2 FQGTGA. V lost 2 bases and J 10 bases, leaving 12 bases between the germline ends. CDR3 length equals 13 residues. DNA of the CDR3: TGTGCCAGCAGCTTAGATTATTCCGGGGAGCAGTTCTTC. It encodes CASSLDYSGEQFF.